Listed below are T cell receptor beta chains from one sample, sequenced in a study of CD8 T cells in ankylosing spondylitis. MiXCR, run by TCRdb on the 5' RACE reads, gives a single entry per CDR3 protein. In the table there are about 240,000 distinct CDR3 sequences, approximately 12% of which are singletons. Sample: blood, either unsorted or a sorted T cell fraction (not recorded which). The receptor source for this set is a male donor with ankylosing spondylitis or in good health (not recorded which). The CDR3 runs from the conserved cysteine through the conserved F or W. The D gene is left open where the match is weak. For some rows the clone size is stated as once, few or many, or as a class when expanded; others skip it.

many | TRBJ2-5 | - | TRBV20-1 | CSANPTGETQYF | TGCAGTGCGAATCCCACGGGAGAGACCCAGTACTTC
many | TRBJ1-3 | - | TRBV29-1 | CSVYGPSSGNTIYF | TGCAGCGTTTATGGCCCCAGCTCTGGAAACACCATATATTTT
many | TRBJ2-1 | TRBD1 | TRBV29-1 | CSVGQGTYNEQFF | TGCAGCGTTGGACAGGGAACCTACAATGAGCAGTTCTTC
few | TRBJ1-1 | - | TRBV12-3/TRBV12-4 | CASSPDTFDPEAFF | TGTGCCAGCAGTCCGGACACGTTCGACCCGGAAGCTTTCTTT
- | TRBJ2-6 | TRBD1 | TRBV28 | CASTPDRVGANVLTF | TGTGCCAGCACCCCCGACAGGGTTGGGGCCAACGTCCTGACTTTC
few | TRBJ1-4 | TRBD1 | TRBV4-1 | CASSQGQGSEKLFF | TGCGCCAGCAGCCAAGGACAGGGGTCTGAAAAACTGTTTTTT
many | TRBJ2-1 | TRBD2 | TRBV4-1 | CASSQVDYRLAGNDNEQFF | TGCGCCAGCAGCCAAGTGGATTACCGACTAGCGGGAAATGACAATGAGCAGTTCTTC
- | TRBJ2-2 | - | TRBV5-1 | CASSFGLSNTGELFF | TGCGCCAGCAGCTTCGGACTATCGAACACCGGGGAGCTGTTTTTT
- | TRBJ2-7 | - | TRBV6-1 | CASDSGGAYEQYF | TGTGCCAGCGATTCAGGGGGGGCCTACGAGCAGTACTTC
few | TRBJ1-2 | TRBD1 | TRBV10-2 | CASSGQGAFSGGYTF | TGCGCCAGCAGTGGACAGGGGGCGTTTTCCGGCGGCTACACCTTC
- | TRBJ1-2 | - | TRBV28 | CASRQGRDGYTF | TGTGCCAGCAGACAGGGTCGGGATGGCTACACCTTC
- | TRBJ2-7 | - | TRBV27 | CASSFGETTDYEQYF | TGTGCCAGCAGTTTCGGGGAAACCACTGACTACGAGCAGTACTTC
many | TRBJ2-1 | - | TRBV29-1 | CSATGNEQFF | TGCAGCGCAACGGGAAATGAGCAGTTCTTC
many | TRBJ1-1 | TRBD1 | TRBV5-1 | CASSPPPDRADTEAFF | TGCGCCAGCAGCCCTCCACCGGACAGGGCTGACACTGAAGCTTTCTTT
few | TRBJ1-1 | - | TRBV11-2 | CASSLSGAGSFF | TGTGCCAGCAGCTTATCAGGGGCCGGGTCTTTCTTT
- | TRBJ1-1 | - | TRBV19 | CATKRGSGLNTEAFF | TGTGCCACCAAAAGAGGATCGGGACTGAACACTGAAGCTTTCTTT
many | TRBJ1-1 | - | TRBV12-3/TRBV12-4 | CASSGDETEAFF | TGTGCCAGCAGTGGGGACGAAACTGAAGCTTTCTTT
many | TRBJ2-1 | - | TRBV20-1 | CSARFTGPDYNEQFF | TGCAGTGCTAGATTTACCGGGCCCGATTACAATGAGCAGTTCTTC
- | TRBJ1-4 | - | TRBV12-3/TRBV12-4 | CASSPREGAPRLFF | TGTGCCAGCAGTCCCCGAGAAGGAGCCCCGAGACTGTTTTTT
few | TRBJ1-2 | - | TRBV4-1 | CASSQPTDSYGYTF | TGCGCCAGCAGCCAACCCACGGACAGCTATGGCTACACCTTC
many | TRBJ2-7 | - | TRBV6-5 | CASSYSHGEQYF | TGTGCCAGCAGTTACTCCCACGGCGAGCAGTACTTC
few | TRBJ2-1 | - | TRBV12-3/TRBV12-4 | CASSKSPGRYNEQFF | TGTGCCAGCAGTAAAAGCCCCGGCAGATACAATGAGCAGTTCTTC
few | TRBJ1-2 | - | TRBV5-8 | CASTRGREYGYTF | TGTGCCAGCACCCGAGGGAGGGAATATGGCTACACCTTC
- | TRBJ2-3 | - | TRBV6-4 | CASSEASTDTQYF | TGTGCCAGCAGTGAAGCTAGCACAGATACGCAGTATTTT
many | TRBJ2-5 | - | TRBV20-1 | CSAKPEGLETQYF | TGCAGTGCTAAACCCGAGGGTTTAGAGACCCAGTACTTC
many | TRBJ2-2 | - | TRBV9 | CASSVARGRENTGELFF | TGTGCCAGCAGCGTAGCAAGGGGACGGGAGAACACCGGGGAGCTGTTTTTT
- | TRBJ1-5 | - | TRBV24-1 | CATSDPNGGNQPQHF | TGTGCCACCAGTGATCCCAACGGTGGCAATCAGCCCCAGCATTTT
many | TRBJ1-1 | - | TRBV20-1 | CSARGTSFTEAFF | TGCAGTGCTAGAGGGACATCTTTCACTGAAGCTTTCTTT
many | TRBJ2-7 | - | TRBV12-3/TRBV12-4 | CASSSRGSAALEQYF | TGTGCCAGCAGTTCCCGGGGTTCGGCGGCCCTCGAGCAGTACTTC
- | TRBJ2-2 | TRBD2 | TRBV3-1 | CASSHFGTSGTGELFF | TGTGCCAGCAGCCACTTTGGGACTAGTGGAACCGGGGAGCTGTTTTTT
many | TRBJ2-1 | - | TRBV10-3 | CAISEPNRLGNNEQFF | TGTGCCATCAGTGAGCCCAACAGGCTCGGAAACAATGAGCAGTTCTTC
- | TRBJ1-1 | - | TRBV7-9 | CASSWRRAEKNTEAFF | TGTGCCAGCAGCTGGAGGAGGGCTGAGAAGAACACTGAAGCTTTCTTT
many | TRBJ1-4 | - | TRBV6-4 | CASSRAPGATNEKLFF | TGTGCCAGCAGTCGGGCCCCAGGGGCGACTAATGAAAAACTGTTTTTT
many | TRBJ2-5 | - | TRBV7-2 | CASSLGGVETQYF | TGTGCCAGCAGCTTAGGGGGCGTGGAGACCCAGTACTTC
many | TRBJ2-1 | TRBD1 | TRBV20-1 | CSASGQGVMVEQFF | TGCAGTGCTAGCGGACAGGGAGTGATGGTTGAGCAGTTCTTC
many | TRBJ1-2 | TRBD1 | TRBV5-1 | CASAGTESNYGYTF | TGCGCCAGCGCCGGGACAGAATCTAACTATGGCTACACCTTC
once | TRBJ2-6 | - | TRBV5-5 | CASSLEIVFSSGANVLTF | TGTGCCAGCAGCTTGGAAATAGTTTTTAGCTCTGGGGCCAACGTCCTGACTTTC
- | TRBJ2-3 | TRBD1 | TRBV29-1 | CSAAGGYPPLSDTQYF | TGCAGCGCGGCAGGGGGCTATCCGCCCCTATCAGATACGCAGTATTTT
many | TRBJ2-3 | - | TRBV4-1 | CASSPSGGRSDTQYF | TGCGCCAGCAGCCCGAGCGGCGGCAGGTCGGATACGCAGTATTTT
- | TRBJ1-5 | - | TRBV10-3 | CAISEGDGPQHF | TGTGCCATCAGTGAGGGGGACGGGCCCCAGCATTTT